The 19 T cell receptor beta chains given below trace back to one sample, sequenced in a study of monozygotic twins with inflammatory bowel disease. TCRdb reprocessed the 5' RACE reads, with one entry per CDR3 protein and no DNA. The ten top clones account for 2% to 2.5%, within a sample of approximately 140,000 distinct CDR3 sequences. The material sequenced was blood. These TCRs come from a human donor with ulcerative colitis or Crohn's disease, or a healthy co-twin of an affected twin (not recorded which).

The V gene is TRBV12-3 or TRBV12-4, the J gene TRBJ2-1; checking the TCRdb D call of TRBD2 is not possible without DNA. This CDR3 is 18 amino acids long. The CDR3 loop reads CASSPGGVLAGDRVLQFF.

This CDR3 is CASSFPTQGGGRMELFF. The V gene is TRBV7-9, the J gene TRBJ2-2; TCRdb outputs TRBD1, but without DNA this stays unchecked. CDR1 is SEHNR and CDR2 is FQNEAQ in the germline V gene (reference sequence). The CDR3 covers 17 residues.

This sequence joins TRBV2 and TRBJ1-5; checking the TCRdb D call of TRBD1 is not possible without DNA. Germline assignment: CDR1 SNHLY and CDR2 FYNNEI. This CDR3 comprises 14 residues. The chain's CDR3 is CASMRDSLNQPQHF.

The rearrangement links TRBV7-9 to TRBJ2-5; with no DNA, the TCRdb D assignment of TRBD1 cannot be verified. The CDR3 loop spans 17 amino acids. The germline V gene has CDR1 SEHNR and CDR2 FQNEAQ (reference sequence). CDR3 region: CASSLLTGQGTQETQYF.

This rearrangement joins TRBV5-4 to TRBJ2-7; checking the TCRdb D call of TRBD1 is not possible without DNA. This CDR3 is 15 amino acids long. CDR1 and CDR2 from the germline V gene are SGHNT and YYREEE (reference sequence). CDR3 loop: CASSFRDGKLYEQYF. Variable domain in full (rest from reference TRBV5-4 and TRBJ2-7): ETGVTQSPTHLIKTRGQQVTLRCSSQSGHNTVSWYQQALGQGPQFIFQYYREEENGRGNFPPRFSGLQFPNYSSELNVNALELDDSALYLCASSFRDGKLYEQYFGPGTRLTVT.

The chain has TRBV5-1 and TRBJ2-1; without DNA, the TCRdb call of TRBD1 cannot be checked. The germline gives CDR1 SGHRS, CDR2 YFSETQ. The CDR3 runs 13 residues. The CDR3 protein is CASSPGLLVEQFF.

The chain couples TRBV15 to TRBJ2-4; TCRdb selects TRBD1, and the lack of DNA leaves this call unchecked. Germline assignment: CDR1 LNHNV and CDR2 YYDKDF (reference sequence). The CDR3 contains 15 residues. CDR3 in amino acids: CATSRGGTGSNIQYF.

The rearrangement links TRBV7-6 to TRBJ1-5; TCRdb's D gene call, TRBD1, goes unchecked for lack of DNA. Germline CDR1 reads SGHVS; CDR2 reads FNYEAQ. This CDR3 region has 17 residues. CDR3 residues: CASSLDRGEWAYQPQHF.

The rearrangement joins TRBV7-3 to TRBJ2-7; TCRdb indicates TRBD1, and absent DNA this call remains unverified. The germline CDR1 and CDR2 sequences are SGHTA and FQGTGA. The CDR3 consists of 15 residues. CDR3 protein: CASSSTGQGPYEQYF.

The chain employs TRBV7-9 and TRBJ1-4. Germline lookup yields CDR1 SEHNR and CDR2 FQNEAQ (reference sequence). The CDR3 has 17 residues. This CDR3 is CASSLDPPGGGDEKLFF.

This rearrangement joins TRBV5-1 to TRBJ2-7; lacking DNA, the TRBD2 call made by TCRdb goes unchecked. Germline V gives CDR1 SGHRS, CDR2 YFSETQ. The CDR3 extends over 17 amino acids. Here the CDR3 reads CASSLGMTSGGSYEQYF. The whole variable domain, filled in from reference TRBV5-1 and TRBJ2-7, reads KAGVTQTPRYLIKTRGQQVTLSCSPISGHRSVSWYQQTPGQGLQFLFEYFSETQRNKGNFPGRFSGRQFSNSRSEMNVSTLELGDSALYLCASSLGMTSGGSYEQYFGPGTRLTVT.

V gene TRBV5-5 combines with J gene TRBJ2-2. This CDR3 contains 16 residues. Germline lookup yields CDR1 SGHKS and CDR2 YYEKEE (reference sequence). The CDR3 here is CASSLPKVANTGELFF. The full variable domain, in which reference TRBV5-5 and TRBJ2-2 provide the parts outside the CDR3, is DAGVTQSPTHLIKTRGQQVTLRCSPISGHKSVSWYQQVLGQGPQFIFQYYEKEERGRGNFPDRFSARQFPNYSSELNVNALLLGDSALYLCASSLPKVANTGELFFGEGSRLTVL.

The chain is built from TRBV6-1 and TRBJ1-4; checking the TCRdb D call of TRBD1 is not possible without DNA. Per the germline V gene, CDR1 is MNHNS and CDR2 is SASEGT. This CDR3 spans 16 amino acids. CDR3 amino acids: CASSPGQVRGNEKLFF.

V gene TRBV18 combines with J gene TRBJ1-2; the D gene TCRdb calls, TRBD1, cannot be checked with no DNA. The germline gives CDR1 KGHSH, CDR2 LQKENI. The CDR3 is 14 amino acids. The CDR3 is CASYPGQGSYGYTF.

The chain joins TRBV6-1 to TRBJ1-4; with no DNA, the TCRdb D assignment of TRBD1 cannot be verified. Germline CDR1 MNHNS, CDR2 SASEGT. This CDR3 has 15 residues. CDR3 amino acids: CASTNTGTGIEKLFF.

The chain employs TRBV29-1 and TRBJ1-1; the D call from TCRdb, TRBD1, cannot be confirmed without DNA. Germline CDR1 and CDR2: SQVTM and ANQGSEA. CDR3 size: 13 residues. This CDR3 is CSVDRGGYTEAFF.

The chain recombines TRBV30 with TRBJ1-1. Germline assignment: CDR1 GTSNPN and CDR2 SVGIG (reference sequence). CDR3 length: 13 amino acids. The CDR3: CAWSLVGYTEAFF.

V gene TRBV5-4 combines with J gene TRBJ2-1; the D call from TCRdb, TRBD1, cannot be confirmed without DNA. This CDR3 has 19 amino acids. Germline V gene sequence: CDR1 SGHNT, CDR2 YYREEE (reference sequence). CDR3 amino acids: CASSLVLAGGPPLGNEQFF.

The genes are TRBV20-1 and TRBJ1-5; TCRdb gives TRBD1 as the D gene, but with no DNA this cannot be confirmed. Looked up from germline, CDR1 is DFQATT and CDR2 is SNEGSKA (reference sequence). The CDR3 has 14 amino acids. The CDR3 spells CSASWGQGSQPQHF.